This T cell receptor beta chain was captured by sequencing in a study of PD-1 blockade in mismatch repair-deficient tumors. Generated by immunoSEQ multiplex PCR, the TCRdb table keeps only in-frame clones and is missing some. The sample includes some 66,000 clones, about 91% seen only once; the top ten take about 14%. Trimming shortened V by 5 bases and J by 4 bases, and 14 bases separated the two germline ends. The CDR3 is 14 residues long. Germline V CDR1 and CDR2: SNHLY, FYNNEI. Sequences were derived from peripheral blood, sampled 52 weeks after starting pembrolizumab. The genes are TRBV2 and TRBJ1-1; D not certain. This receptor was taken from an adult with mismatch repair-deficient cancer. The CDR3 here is CASSPDGRGTEAFF. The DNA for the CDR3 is TGTGCCAGCAGTCCGGACGGTCGGGGCACTGAAGCTTTCTTT.